Sequencing of this T cell receptor (beta chain) was carried out in a study of response to subunit inactivated influenza vaccine. A single record per CDR3 protein comes from TCRdb applying MiXCR to the RT-PCR reads. This table has about 540,000 distinct CDR3 sequences, around 25% appearing once. The CDR3 loop spans 15 amino acids. V lost 7 bases to trimming and J lost 5 bases, with 21 bases between them. The germline V gene has CDR1 SGHRS and CDR2 YFSETQ. This clonotype showed up just a few times. These data also featured in a second study, about T cells expressing NK-cell markers. That work states: Making the TCR beta cDNA relied on 5'RACE template switching with UMIs. Within the sequenced cohort of eight donors, seven exhibited HCMV seropositivity and one was seronegative. Sorting was limited to alpha-beta TCR-expressing T cells with an anti-gamma-delta TCR antibody in several experiments. These clonotypes, the leaders elsewhere, also led the CD3+CD56-NKG2C+ fraction in a few donors. Expanded clones of NKG2C+ T cells had an unclear HCMV specificity.

The chain employs TRBV5-1 and TRBJ1-1, with a weak D call TRBD1 (6 bases). The sequence derives from a man aged 50 or older who received an inactivated influenza vaccine. The sequencing used CD4+ T cells sorted from PBMCs, collected 11 to 12 days after vaccination. The CDR3 spells CASGPGRSRGTEAFF. CDR3 in DNA: TGCGCCAGCGGACCTGGGCGGTCAAGGGGGACTGAAGCTTTCTTT.